Following are 17 T cell receptor beta chains from one sample sequenced in a study of cytomegalovirus exposure and HLA in healthy donors (dated by TCRdb to about 2017). Library construction relied on the immunoSEQ multiplex PCR assay. The multiplex PCR relied on a mix of 60 forward primers for TCR Vbeta segments and 13 reverse primers for TCR Jbeta segments. Not all clones reach the TCRdb copy of this immuneACCESS table, which keeps in-frame sequences only. Checked studies attribute under half of the gap to unresolved V genes and leave the rest unexplained. The sample data list around 120,000 clones, and under 90% of these were observed just once. 3.9% of the sample rests with the top ten. Source material: PBMCs. These TCRs come from a woman aged 25 to 45 in good health and CMV-seronegative.

The V gene is TRBV2, the J gene TRBJ2-7; TRBD1 aligns across 8 bases. Unmatched junction bases numbered 6, after V lost 7 bases and J lost 1 base. This CDR3 comprises 14 residues. In germline, CDR1 is SNHLY, CDR2 FYNNEI. The CDR3 nucleotides read TGTGCCAGCACTGGACAGGGTAGGTCCTACGAGCAGTACTTC. Protein sequence: CASTGQGRSYEQYF.

The chain has TRBV5-6 and TRBJ2-5; D unclear. The tail of the sequence fits TRBJ2-7 better, so the J call may be wrong. This CDR3 spans 16 amino acids. Germline V gene lookup returns CDR1 SGHDT and CDR2 YYEEEE. CDR3 loop: CASSLSLGSNPYEQYF. The CDR3 nucleotides are TGTGCCAGCAGCTTGAGTCTCGGGTCTAATCCCTACGAGCAGTACTTC.

This chain connects TRBV5-5 to TRBJ1-5; D is possibly TRBD1 (6 bases). The germline CDR1 and CDR2 sequences are SGHKS and YYEKEE (reference sequence). The V gene lost 0 bases and the J gene lost 2 bases, with 9 bases spanning the gap. There are 15 residues in the CDR3. CDR3 amino acids: CASSLEAGGNQPQHF. As DNA, the CDR3 is TGTGCCAGCAGCTTGGAGGCAGGGGGCAATCAGCCCCAGCATTTT.

This chain's CDR3 is CASSFEGGFYGYTF. The CDR3 region has the DNA TGTGCCAGCAGCTTTGAAGGGGGCTTCTATGGCTACACCTTC. The chain combines TRBV7-9 with TRBJ1-2, with 7 bases aligning to TRBD1. V lost 3 bases and J lost 4; bases outside the gene matches: 5. Germline CDR1 reads SEHNR; CDR2 reads FQNEAQ (reference sequence). This CDR3 region has 14 residues.

The chain couples TRBV7-2 to TRBJ2-3; 8 nucleotides line up with TRBD1. Germline assignment: CDR1 SGHTA and CDR2 FQGNSA. CDR3 length: 15 residues. V was clipped by 1 base and J by 5 bases; unmatched bases: 5. The CDR3 DNA reads as TGTGCCAGCAGCTTAGGGACAGGGCTGATAGATACGCAGTATTTT. As protein: CASSLGTGLIDTQYF. The entire variable domain, with the rest obtained from reference TRBV7-2 and TRBJ2-3, is as follows: GAGVSQSPSNKVTEKGKDVELRCDPISGHTALYWYRQSLGQGLEFLIYFQGNSAPDKSGLPSDRFSAERTGGSVSTLTIQRTQQEDSAVYLCASSLGTGLIDTQYFGPGTRLTVL.

This clone was found a few times. The same CDR3 can be traced to other DNA sequences in this sample. The chain joins TRBV19 to TRBJ2-7; TRBD2 matches 7 bases. Per germline, CDR1 LNHDA and CDR2 SQIVND (reference sequence). The CDR3 has 16 amino acids. With 7 bases clipped from V and 0 bases from J, the junction kept 12 bases outside the gene matches. DNA for the CDR3: TGTGCCAGTAAAGAAACCGGGCTAGCGGACTCCTACGAGCAGTACTTC. This encodes CASKETGLADSYEQYF. Full variable domain (remainder filled in from reference TRBV19 and TRBJ2-7): DGGITQSPKYLFRKEGQNVTLSCEQNLNHDAMYWYRQDPGQGLRLIYYSQIVNDFQKGDIAEGYSVSREKKESFPLTVTSAQKNPTAFYLCASKETGLADSYEQYFGPGTRLTVT.

The chain employs TRBV5-1 and TRBJ2-7, with D perhaps TRBD2 (6 bases). CDR1 and CDR2 from the germline V gene are SGHRS and YFSETQ. The germline V and J ends were trimmed by 0 bases and 0 bases, with 10 bases remaining between them. This CDR3 region has 15 residues. For the CDR3, the DNA is TGCGCCAGCAGCTTGGCCATCGGGAGCTCCTACGAGCAGTACTTC. This translates into CASSLAIGSSYEQYF.

The chain employs TRBV5-4 and TRBJ2-5, with 9 bases that match TRBD2. The CDR3 is 15 amino acids. Looked up from germline, CDR1 is SGHNT and CDR2 is YYREEE (reference sequence). The trim removed 4 bases at V and 3 bases at J, leaving 7 bases unmatched. CDR3 sequence: CASSRGVAGEETQYF. The CDR3 region has the DNA TGTGCCAGCAGCAGAGGAGTAGCGGGAGAAGAGACCCAGTACTTC.

The chain links TRBV19 to TRBJ1-2; 10 bases fit TRBD1. Looked up from germline, CDR1 is LNHDA and CDR2 is SQIVND (reference sequence). The CDR3 totals 16 residues. V was pared by 1 base and J by 3 bases, with 5 bases of the junction left unmatched. The CDR3 region has the DNA TGTGCCAGTAGTATAGCGGCCGGGACAGGGGACTATGGCTACACCTTC. It codes for CASSIAAGTGDYGYTF.

This clone was recorded once. J is TRBJ2-7 and V is TRBV11-2; perhaps TRBD1 as D (5 bases). CDR1 SGHAT and CDR2 FQNNGV come from the germline V gene. Trimming cost V 5 bases and J 3 bases, with 11 bases left between them. The CDR3 covers 13 residues. The CDR3 region is CASSPPRGYEQYF. The CDR3 DNA reads TGTGCCAGCAGCCCCCCAAGGGGCTACGAGCAGTACTTC.

The V call is TRBV28, the J call TRBJ2-7, with 7 bases lining up with TRBD2. V trimming: 6 bases; J trimming: 3 bases; junction bases outside the gene matches: 11. Germline V gene lookup returns CDR1 MDHEN and CDR2 SYDVKM. The CDR3 extends over 15 amino acids. This CDR3 is CASSLGIAGHYEQYF. In DNA, the CDR3 is TGTGCCAGCAGCCTTGGGATAGCGGGCCACTACGAGCAGTACTTC.

This clone was seen just once. The V and J genes are TRBV27 and TRBJ2-1; 10 bases match TRBD2. CDR1 MNHEY and CDR2 SMNVEV come from the germline V gene (reference sequence). The CDR3 length is 15 residues. J lost 5 bases, V lost 5 bases, and 6 bases had no gene match. CDR3 region: CASSAGTSAHNEQFF. DNA for the CDR3: TGTGCCAGCAGTGCCGGGACTAGCGCCCACAATGAGCAGTTCTTC.

This clone appeared once. This chain connects TRBV15 to TRBJ2-1, with D possibly TRBD2 on 6 matching bases. The CDR3 sequence is 15 residues long. Trimming shortened V by 0 bases and J by 12 bases, and 18 bases separated the two germline ends. Germline V CDR1 and CDR2: LNHNV, YYDKDF (reference sequence). In nucleotides, the CDR3 is TGTGCCACCAGCAGAGATACGGGGGACCTAAGGCGGCAGTTCTTC. Protein: CATSRDTGDLRRQFF.

The chain couples TRBV7-2 to TRBJ1-3; TRBD1 agrees at 8 bases. This CDR3 is built from 18 residues. Germline lookup yields CDR1 SGHTA and CDR2 FQGNSA. Trimming took 3 bases from V and 0 from J; bases not matched to a gene: 10. CDR3 sequence: CASSFLDRAIFSGNTIYF. The CDR3 DNA reads TGTGCCAGCAGCTTTTTGGACAGGGCAATTTTCTCTGGAAACACCATATATTTT.

The chain joins TRBV27 to TRBJ2-7, with D possibly matching TRBD1 (6 bases). There are 13 residues in the CDR3. Trimming took 6 bases from V and 5 from J, leaving 14 bases between them. CDR1 is MNHEY and CDR2 is SMNVEV in the germline V gene (reference sequence). CDR3 nucleotides: TGTGCCAGCAGATGGACAGTATCGGACGAGCAGTACTTC. Translated, it gives CASRWTVSDEQYF.

In this sample, this clone turned up once. The J gene is TRBJ1-5, the V gene TRBV28; 8 nucleotides agree with TRBD1. Germline lookup yields CDR1 MDHEN and CDR2 SYDVKM. Unmatched junction bases numbered 10, after V lost 6 bases and J lost 3 bases. The CDR3 contains 16 residues. CDR3 residues: CASSPGGLYYNQPQHF. The DNA of the CDR3 is TGTGCCAGCAGCCCAGGGGGCTTATATTACAATCAGCCCCAGCATTTT.

This clone was seen more than once but under ten times. V is TRBV7-2 and J is TRBJ1-6; 9 bases line up with TRBD1. The CDR3 contains 15 residues. Germline V gene sequence: CDR1 SGHTA, CDR2 FQGNSA. With 2 bases clipped from V and 8 bases from J, the junction kept 4 bases outside the gene matches. The CDR3 spells CASSLYGQGYSPLHF. The CDR3 DNA reads TGTGCCAGCAGCTTATATGGACAGGGGTATTCACCCCTCCACTTT. Full variable domain (remainder filled in from reference TRBV7-2 and TRBJ1-6): GAGVSQSPSNKVTEKGKDVELRCDPISGHTALYWYRQSLGQGLEFLIYFQGNSAPDKSGLPSDRFSAERTGGSVSTLTIQRTQQEDSAVYLCASSLYGQGYSPLHFGNGTRLTVT.